This TCR beta chain originates from a study of T cell changes during pregnancy in multiple sclerosis. The table came from immunoSEQ multiplex PCR; TCRdb's copy has only in-frame clones and leaves some out. The sample has fewer than 65,000 clones, around 91% seen once. The CDR3 has 14 amino acids. The germline V gene has CDR1 GTSNPN and CDR2 SVGIG (reference sequence). V was clipped by 0 bases and J by 5 bases, with 14 bases between them. The rearrangement joins TRBV30 to TRBJ2-7; the D is unclear. This sequence was found in a female donor in good health, enrolled as a control in a pregnancy study. This material consisted of peripheral blood, taken in the third trimester of pregnancy. The CDR3 region is CAWSVLPVENEQYF. The CDR3 DNA is TGTGCCTGGAGTGTACTCCCAGTGGAGAACGAGCAGTACTTC. Full variable domain (outside the CDR3, taken from reference TRBV30 and TRBJ2-7): SQTIHQWPATLVQPVGSPLSLECTVEGTSNPNLYWYRQAAGRGLQLLFYSVGIGQISSEVPQNLSASRPQDRQFILSSKKLLLSDSGFYLCAWSVLPVENEQYFGPGTRLTVT.